This T cell receptor (beta chain) was identified in a study of CD8 T cells in ankylosing spondylitis. Study results and limitations: Within ankylosing spondylitis blood, a TCR beta motif made up of eight or nine highly homologous variants appeared to be characteristic. Significantly higher representation of disease-linked clones was reported for matched ankylosing spondylitis synovial fluid. Past studies reported some motif variants in reactive arthritis synovial fluid and blood.

Quantitative barcoded 5'-RACE was used to prepare TCR beta libraries. TCRdb re-analysed the 5' RACE reads in MiXCR, keeping a single row per CDR3 protein. In the table there are a few hundred thousand distinct CDR3 sequences, 20% to 25% of which are singletons. Germline CDR1 reads LGHNA; CDR2 reads YNFKEQ. With 1 base clipped from V and 2 bases from J, the junction kept 7 bases outside the gene matches. The CDR3 is 17 amino acids. This clonotype was picked up many times. Its antigen remains unknown. Sample: blood, either unsorted or a sorted T cell fraction (not recorded which). V is TRBV4-2 and J is TRBJ2-3; TRBD1 matches 9 bases. The receptor was derived from a male donor with ankylosing spondylitis. CDR3 in DNA: TGTGCCAGCAGCCAAGCGGACAGGGGCTGGTCCACAGATACGCAGTATTTT. Its translation is CASSQADRGWSTDTQYF.